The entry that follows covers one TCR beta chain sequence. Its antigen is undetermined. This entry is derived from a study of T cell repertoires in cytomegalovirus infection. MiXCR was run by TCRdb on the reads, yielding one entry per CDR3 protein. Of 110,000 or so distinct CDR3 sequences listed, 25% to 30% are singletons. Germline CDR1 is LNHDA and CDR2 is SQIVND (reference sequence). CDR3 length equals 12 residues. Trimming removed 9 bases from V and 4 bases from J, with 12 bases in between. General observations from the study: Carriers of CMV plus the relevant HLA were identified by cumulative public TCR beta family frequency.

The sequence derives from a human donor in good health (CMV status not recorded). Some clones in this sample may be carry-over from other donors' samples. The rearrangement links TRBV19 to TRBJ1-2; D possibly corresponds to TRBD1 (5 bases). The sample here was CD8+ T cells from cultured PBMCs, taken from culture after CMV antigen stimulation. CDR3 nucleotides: TGTGCCAGCCTGGACATCCTCTATGGCTACACCTTC. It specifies CASLDILYGYTF.